This is a list of T cell receptor beta chains from one sample in a study of regulatory T cells in long-lasting Graves disease. Via MiXCR, TCRdb re-called the multiplex PCR reads, giving one row per CDR3 protein. Of fewer than 550,000 distinct CDR3 sequences listed, 20% to 25% are singletons. Sequencing was performed on peripheral blood mononuclear cells (PBMCs), taken when the disease was refractory, from a patient treated with antithyroid drugs. The origin of the receptors is a female donor with Graves disease. The CDR3 runs from the conserved cysteine through the conserved F or W. Each record gives: J gene, clone size, V gene, D gene, CDR3 DNA, CDR3 protein. A D gene is named only where the DNA matches it firmly. Size tells how often a clone was seen (once, few, many) or the class of an expanded clone, and some rows leave it out.

J: TRBJ2-7; size: few; V: TRBV10-2; D: TRBD1; DNA: TGCGCCAGCAGCCCAGGGGGCGAACGGGAGCAGTACTTC; CDR3: CASSPGGEREQYF
J: TRBJ2-2; size: few; V: TRBV6-1; D: .; DNA: TGTGCCAGCATGTCAGGTAAGGTCGCCGGGGAGCTGTTTTTT; CDR3: CASMSGKVAGELFF
J: TRBJ2-7; size: many; V: TRBV6-1; D: TRBD1; DNA: TGTGCCAGCAGACCTCCGGGACAGGGGGCCTACGAGCAGTACTTC; CDR3: CASRPPGQGAYEQYF
J: TRBJ2-5; size: few; V: TRBV7-6; D: .; DNA: TGTGCCAGCAGCGTAAGGACAGGAGGGAGCCAAGAGACCCAGTACTTC; CDR3: CASSVRTGGSQETQYF
J: TRBJ1-5; size: few; V: TRBV6-2/TRBV6-3; D: .; DNA: TGTGCCAGCAGTTTCTTCAGTACGAGCAATCAGCCCCAGCATTTT; CDR3: CASSFFSTSNQPQHF
J: TRBJ1-4; size: many; V: TRBV3-1; D: .; DNA: TGTGCCAGCAGCCAAGCATGGGGCAGGGCTAATGAAAAACTGTTTTTT; CDR3: CASSQAWGRANEKLFF
J: TRBJ2-4; size: many; V: TRBV28; D: .; DNA: TGTGCCAGCAGCCCCTGGCAGAGGAAAAACATTCAGTACTTC; CDR3: CASSPWQRKNIQYF
J: TRBJ2-5; size: .; V: TRBV30; D: TRBD2; DNA: TGTGCCTGGAGTGTGGAAAGCGGGGGGGCCGGGGAGACCCAGTACTTC; CDR3: CAWSVESGGAGETQYF
J: TRBJ1-1; size: .; V: TRBV6-2/TRBV6-3; D: .; DNA: TGTGCCAGCAGTTGGGCGGGGATGAACACTGAAGCTTTCTTT; CDR3: CASSWAGMNTEAFF
J: TRBJ1-3; size: few; V: TRBV19; D: TRBD1; DNA: TGTGCCAGTAGTACCTTCAGGGGGCCTGGAAACACCATATATTTT; CDR3: CASSTFRGPGNTIYF
J: TRBJ2-2; size: many; V: TRBV28; D: .; DNA: TGTGCCAGCAGTTTAACGACAGAAACCGGGGAGCTGTTTTTT; CDR3: CASSLTTETGELFF
J: TRBJ1-5; size: many; V: TRBV6-1; D: TRBD1; DNA: TGTGCCAGCACAGGGACAGGTTATCAGCCCCAGCATTTT; CDR3: CASTGTGYQPQHF
J: TRBJ1-5; size: .; V: TRBV12-3/TRBV12-4; D: TRBD1; DNA: TGTGCCAGCACTTTTGGACAGGGAGGGAAACATCAGCCCCAGCATTTT; CDR3: CASTFGQGGKHQPQHF
J: TRBJ2-7; size: .; V: TRBV10-2; D: TRBD1; DNA: TGCGCCAGCAGAAAGACCGGGACAGGTAACGAGCAGTACTTC; CDR3: CASRKTGTGNEQYF
J: TRBJ1-4; size: many; V: TRBV12-3/TRBV12-4; D: .; DNA: TGTGCCAGCAGCCTCCTAGATGAAAAACTGTTTTTT; CDR3: CASSLLDEKLFF
J: TRBJ1-3; size: .; V: TRBV7-2; D: .; DNA: TGTGCCAGCAGCTTAGGTTCGGGGATTGGAAACACCATATATTTT; CDR3: CASSLGSGIGNTIYF
J: TRBJ2-7; size: .; V: TRBV5-1; D: .; DNA: TGCGCCAGCAGCCCCTCTGGCGGGACTCTCCACGAGCAGTACTTC; CDR3: CASSPSGGTLHEQYF
J: TRBJ2-7; size: many; V: TRBV20-1; D: .; DNA: TGCAGTGTGATGAGCGGGTTCTCCTACGAGCAGTACTTC; CDR3: CSVMSGFSYEQYF
J: TRBJ2-3; size: .; V: TRBV28; D: .; DNA: TGTGCCAGCAGTTTAGGACGAGCGGTTATCACAGATACGCAGTATTTT; CDR3: CASSLGRAVITDTQYF
J: TRBJ2-2; size: many; V: TRBV12-3/TRBV12-4; D: TRBD1; DNA: TGTGCCAGCAGTCGATGGACAGGGAGCAAGACCGGGGAGCTGTTTTTT; CDR3: CASSRWTGSKTGELFF
J: TRBJ1-1; size: .; V: TRBV10-3; D: .; DNA: TGTGCCAGTAGGACGGCTGACACTGAAGCTTTCTTT; CDR3: CASRTADTEAFF
J: TRBJ2-5; size: many; V: TRBV20-1; D: .; DNA: TGCAGTGCTAGAGATCCGGGATCCCAAGAGACCCAGTACTTC; CDR3: CSARDPGSQETQYF
J: TRBJ1-5; size: few; V: TRBV20-1; D: TRBD1; DNA: TGCAGTGCTAGGGAAGGGGGCGCAGGCAATCAGCCCCAGCATTTT; CDR3: CSAREGGAGNQPQHF
J: TRBJ1-4; size: few; V: TRBV19; D: .; DNA: TGTGCCAGTACCGGTTCGGTACGGAGGGCCTGGGAGGCTAATGAAAAACTGTTTTTT; CDR3: CASTGSVRRAWEANEKLFF
J: TRBJ1-1; size: few; V: TRBV7-2; D: .; DNA: TGTGCCAGCAGCTTGTTAAAATCCTTGGGAGCTTTCTTT; CDR3: CASSLLKSLGAFF
J: TRBJ1-1; size: few; V: TRBV14; D: .; DNA: TGTGCCAGCAGCCAAGTGGGTGTTCCGAACACTGAAGCTTTCTTT; CDR3: CASSQVGVPNTEAFF
J: TRBJ1-4; size: many; V: TRBV6-5; D: .; DNA: TGTGCCAGCAGTTATGTCCATCGGAGGGATGAAAAACTGTTTTTT; CDR3: CASSYVHRRDEKLFF
J: TRBJ1-2; size: .; V: TRBV19; D: TRBD1; DNA: TGTGCCAGTATGGGGGGACAGGACAACTATGGCTACACCTTC; CDR3: CASMGGQDNYGYTF
J: TRBJ1-4; size: many; V: TRBV27; D: .; DNA: TGTGCCAGCACTTCCGCGCGAAATGAAAAACTGTTTTTT; CDR3: CASTSARNEKLFF
J: TRBJ1-1; size: .; V: TRBV29-1; D: .; DNA: TGCAGCGTTGAAGGGGTGGGAGGCACTGAAGCTTTCTTT; CDR3: CSVEGVGGTEAFF
J: TRBJ2-7; size: many; V: TRBV28; D: TRBD2; DNA: TGTGCCAGCAGCTTGCTAGCGGGAGAGTACGAGCAGTACTTC; CDR3: CASSLLAGEYEQYF
J: TRBJ1-6; size: .; V: TRBV20-1; D: .; DNA: TGCAGTGCTAGAGAACTGGGGGATATCTCCTATAATTCACCCCTCCACTTT; CDR3: CSARELGDISYNSPLHF
J: TRBJ2-7; size: .; V: TRBV29-1; D: TRBD2; DNA: TGCAGCGTACTCGGACTTAGTTCGGGACTAATCCCCTACGAGCAGTACTTC; CDR3: CSVLGLSSGLIPYEQYF
J: TRBJ2-5; size: many; V: TRBV28; D: .; DNA: TGTGCCAGCAGTTTACAGTACCAAGAGACCCAGTACTTC; CDR3: CASSLQYQETQYF
J: TRBJ1-1; size: many; V: TRBV7-9; D: .; DNA: TGTGCCAGCAGCTTTGGCAGTTACATGAACACTGAAGCTTTCTTT; CDR3: CASSFGSYMNTEAFF
J: TRBJ2-7; size: few; V: TRBV20-1; D: TRBD2; DNA: TGCAGTGCTAGAGGTCTAGCGGGAGCCTACGAGCAGTACTTC; CDR3: CSARGLAGAYEQYF
J: TRBJ2-5; size: many; V: TRBV11-1; D: TRBD1; DNA: TGTGCCAGCAGCACGGGACAGGGACTGGTCCAAGAGACCCAGTACTTC; CDR3: CASSTGQGLVQETQYF
J: TRBJ2-1; size: .; V: TRBV29-1; D: .; DNA: TGCAGCGCCGAGAGGGGTTTCTCACACAATGAGCAGTTCTTC; CDR3: CSAERGFSHNEQFF
J: TRBJ2-5; size: .; V: TRBV3-1; D: TRBD1; DNA: TGTGCCAGCAGCCAAATTACAGGGGGCTCTGAAGAGACCCAGTACTTC; CDR3: CASSQITGGSEETQYF
J: TRBJ1-2; size: many; V: TRBV5-1; D: .; DNA: TGCGCCAGCAGCTCCAGGGAATCAGGGGGCTACACCTTC; CDR3: CASSSRESGGYTF
J: TRBJ2-7; size: .; V: TRBV4-1; D: TRBD1; DNA: TGCGCCAGCAGCCGACTATCCGGGACAGGGACATACGAGCAGTACTTC; CDR3: CASSRLSGTGTYEQYF
J: TRBJ2-7; size: .; V: TRBV2; D: .; DNA: TGTGCCAGCAGCCTCCTCCCCTGGGGCCAGGGATCCTACGAGCAGTACTTC; CDR3: CASSLLPWGQGSYEQYF
J: TRBJ1-1; size: .; V: TRBV9; D: TRBD1; DNA: TGTGCCAGCAGCGCGGGACAGACGTACACTGAAGCTTTCTTT; CDR3: CASSAGQTYTEAFF
J: TRBJ1-1; size: many; V: TRBV12-3/TRBV12-4; D: .; DNA: TGTGCCAGCAAGATTGACGTGAGCACTGAAGCTTTCTTT; CDR3: CASKIDVSTEAFF
J: TRBJ2-5; size: .; V: TRBV15; D: TRBD1; DNA: TGTGCCACCAGCAGAGCGGACAGGGGGCTTGAGACCCAGTACTTC; CDR3: CATSRADRGLETQYF
J: TRBJ2-2; size: .; V: TRBV14; D: TRBD1; DNA: TGTGCCAGCAGCTTGACAGGGATTACCGGGGAGCTGTTTTTT; CDR3: CASSLTGITGELFF
J: TRBJ2-7; size: many; V: TRBV28; D: TRBD2; DNA: TGTGCCAGCAGTCCCGGACTAGCGGGAGTCTTCTACGAGCAGTACTTC; CDR3: CASSPGLAGVFYEQYF
J: TRBJ2-7; size: .; V: TRBV13; D: TRBD2; DNA: TGTGCCAGCAGCTTGAGCGGGGGCTACAAATACGAGCAGTACTTC; CDR3: CASSLSGGYKYEQYF
J: TRBJ1-3; size: few; V: TRBV6-1; D: .; DNA: TGTGCCAGCAGCCACGAGAAGGGGACATCTGGAAACACCATATATTTT; CDR3: CASSHEKGTSGNTIYF
J: TRBJ2-3; size: .; V: TRBV6-2/TRBV6-3; D: .; DNA: TGTGCCAGCAGTTACGGGCAGGGAAACACAGATACGCAGTATTTT; CDR3: CASSYGQGNTDTQYF
J: TRBJ2-1; size: .; V: TRBV19; D: .; DNA: TGTGCCAGTAGTATCCCAAGGGCCAATGAGCAGTTCTTC; CDR3: CASSIPRANEQFF
J: TRBJ2-1; size: many; V: TRBV2; D: TRBD2; DNA: TGTGCCAGCAGTGAAGCTTCCGGACTAGCTTCTGAGAATGAGCAGTTCTTC; CDR3: CASSEASGLASENEQFF
J: TRBJ2-7; size: .; V: TRBV7-9; D: TRBD1; DNA: TGTGCCAGCAGCCCAAGGGGGACAGATGGCTACGAGCAGTACTTC; CDR3: CASSPRGTDGYEQYF
J: TRBJ1-2; size: few; V: TRBV20-1; D: .; DNA: TGCAGTGTCCCTGCCAGGGGTGAAGATGGCTACACCTTC; CDR3: CSVPARGEDGYTF
J: TRBJ2-7; size: .; V: TRBV6-1; D: TRBD2; DNA: TGTGCCAGCAAGGGGGGTAGCGGGAGGGCCTCCTACGAGCAGTACTTC; CDR3: CASKGGSGRASYEQYF
J: TRBJ1-5; size: many; V: TRBV27; D: .; DNA: TGTGCCAGCAGATTCGGGGGGAGCAATCAGCCCCAGCATTTT; CDR3: CASRFGGSNQPQHF
J: TRBJ1-4; size: many; V: TRBV6-5; D: .; DNA: TGTGCCAGCAGTTACGAGAAAGTAAAACTGTTTTTT; CDR3: CASSYEKVKLFF